These 29 T cell receptor beta chains originate from one sample sequenced in a study of beta chain features in type 1 diabetes. The entirety of the isolated RNA underwent reverse transcription, so expressed TCRB transcripts were sequenced. The table came from immunoSEQ multiplex PCR; TCRdb's copy has only in-frame clones and leaves some out. The sample yields hundreds of thousands of clones, 68% seen once. The sequencing sample was made of naive CD4+ T cells from blood. The receptors were sampled from a man under 40 in good health.

The V call is TRBV9, the J call TRBJ2-1; the match to TRBD2 covers 11 bases. The CDR3 totals 16 residues. Trimming removed 1 base from V and 0 bases from J; junction bases left unmatched: 0. Germline CDR1 is SGDLS and CDR2 is YYNGEE. Here the CDR3 DNA reads TGTGCCAGCAGCGTAACTAGCGGGAGCTCCTACAATGAGCAGTTCTTC. Its protein product is CASSVTSGSSYNEQFF.

The chain is built from TRBV7-9 and TRBJ2-1; 7 bases fit TRBD1. This CDR3 spans 14 amino acids. Germline CDR1 and CDR2: SEHNR and FQNEAQ (reference sequence). V was clipped by 3 bases and J by 1 base; unmatched bases: 0. The CDR3 here is CASSLGQSYNEQFF. The CDR3 bases are TGTGCCAGCAGCTTGGGACAGTCCTACAATGAGCAGTTCTTC.

The chain links TRBV7-2 to TRBJ1-2, with 8 nucleotides matching TRBD1. The CDR3 extends over 15 amino acids. Germline lookup yields CDR1 SGHTA and CDR2 FQGNSA. V trimming: 4 bases; J trimming: 3 bases; junction bases outside the gene matches: 7. The CDR3 coding sequence is TGTGCCAGCAGCTCAGGGACAGGACGGGACTATGGCTACACCTTC. It codes for CASSSGTGRDYGYTF.

The rearrangement links TRBV29-1 to TRBJ1-1; D remains ambiguous. V shed 6 bases and J shed 2 bases, with 16 bases lying between them. CDR1 SQVTM and CDR2 ANQGSEA come from the germline V gene. The CDR3 sequence is 14 residues long. CDR3 loop: CSVSRRQVNTEAFF. DNA of the CDR3: TGCAGCGTCTCACGGCGGCAAGTAAACACTGAAGCTTTCTTT.

This rearrangement joins TRBV30 to TRBJ2-7, with 8 bases aligning to TRBD1. The germline CDR1 and CDR2 sequences are GTSNPN and SVGIG (reference sequence). V trimming: 8 bases; J trimming: 5 bases; junction bases outside the gene matches: 8. The CDR3 length is 12 residues. In nucleotides, the CDR3 is TGTGCCGGATACAGGGGGAGCGACGAGCAGTACTTC. Translating gives CAGYRGSDEQYF.

This clone was seen just once. The rearrangement uses TRBV4-2 and TRBJ2-3, with TRBD1 as a possible D gene (6 bases). Per germline, CDR1 LGHNA and CDR2 YNFKEQ. With 8 bases removed from V and 5 bases from J, the gap between germline ends came to 20 bases. There are 15 residues in the CDR3. The CDR3: CASSWSGQGRDTQYF. The CDR3 DNA reads as TGTGCCAGCTCTTGGTCGGGCCAGGGGAGAGATACGCAGTATTTT.

The J gene is TRBJ2-1, the V gene TRBV29-1; a possible D gene is TRBD1 (5 bases). Germline V gives CDR1 SQVTM, CDR2 ANQGSEA. The germline V and J ends were trimmed by 4 bases and 5 bases, with 12 bases remaining between them. The CDR3 spans 13 residues. DNA for the CDR3: TGCAGCGTTGGGATGCTGACAGACAATGAGCAGTTCTTC. Protein product: CSVGMLTDNEQFF.

This rearrangement joins TRBV7-2 to TRBJ2-7; 7 nucleotides line up with TRBD1. The CDR3 runs 13 residues. The V gene's germline CDR1 is SGHTA and CDR2 FQGNSA. V lost 3 bases to trimming and J lost 4 bases; unmatched junction nucleotides: 3. Here the CDR3 reads CASSLGTEYEQYF. The DNA for the CDR3 is TGTGCCAGCAGCTTGGGGACAGAGTACGAGCAGTACTTC.

This chain connects TRBV15 to TRBJ2-7, with 9 bases matching TRBD2. The length of the CDR3 is 17 residues. The V gene's germline CDR1 is LNHNV and CDR2 YYDKDF (reference sequence). V was clipped by 0 bases and J by 1 base; unmatched bases: 7. The CDR3 sequence is CATSRDLWLAGSYEQYF. The CDR3 DNA follows: TGTGCCACCAGCAGAGATCTCTGGCTAGCGGGATCCTACGAGCAGTACTTC.

V usage is TRBV4-1 and J usage is TRBJ2-2, with a tentative D call TRBD2 (6 bases). CDR3 size: 14 residues. Per germline, CDR1 MGHRA and CDR2 YSYEKL. Between the trimmed V and J ends, which lost 6 bases and 0 bases, there was a span of 8 bases. The CDR3 region is CASRRGPNTGELFF. CDR3 coding DNA: TGCGCCAGCAGGCGGGGTCCGAACACCGGGGAGCTGTTTTTT.

This clone was picked up a small number of times. V and J are TRBV2 and TRBJ1-5; D call uncertain. Trimming cost V 6 bases and J 11 bases, with 17 bases left between them. Germline loops: CDR1 SNHLY, CDR2 FYNNEI. The CDR3 has 13 residues. Written as DNA, the CDR3 is TGTGCCAGCAGACATGACACCGACCCGGCCCAGCATTTT. Translating it yields CASRHDTDPAQHF.

This chain connects TRBV7-2 to TRBJ2-7; D remains unclear. This CDR3 has 15 amino acids. CDR1 and CDR2 from the germline V gene are SGHTA and FQGNSA. V lost 1 base, J lost 7 bases, and 17 bases lay in between. For the CDR3, the DNA is TGTGCCAGCAGCTTAGACCCCACCTCTTCCACAGAGCAGTACTTC. As protein: CASSLDPTSSTEQYF.

J is TRBJ1-4 and V is TRBV30, with no clear D. The CDR3 length is 13 residues. Germline V gene lookup returns CDR1 GTSNPN and CDR2 SVGIG (reference sequence). Trimming took off 0 bases at V and 8 bases at J, with 10 bases between the two ends. This CDR3 is CAWSVRRVEKLFF. DNA for the CDR3: TGTGCCTGGAGTGTACGGAGGGTAGAAAAACTGTTTTTT.

This clone has only a few counts. The chain carries TRBV25-1 and TRBJ2-3; the match to TRBD2 covers 8 bases. Trimming took 5 bases from V and 6 from J; bases not matched to a gene: 7. Germline values: CDR1 MGHDK, CDR2 SYGVNS. The length of the CDR3 is 14 residues. The CDR3 is CASSWPGGPDTQYF. CDR3 sequence (DNA): TGTGCCAGCAGTTGGCCGGGGGGGCCTGATACGCAGTATTTT.

V gene TRBV23-1 combines with J gene TRBJ1-5, with D hard to call. TRBV23-1 is marked as an open reading frame, function uncertain. The V end lost 0 bases, the J end lost 6 bases, and 6 bases lay between the germline ends. The CDR3 totals 13 residues. CDR3 protein: CASSQSWGQPQHF. CDR3 coding DNA: TGCGCCAGCAGTCAATCCTGGGGTCAGCCCCAGCATTTT.

The chain combines TRBV4-3 with TRBJ1-1; no firm D call. Trimming cost V 2 bases and J 1 base, with 8 bases left between them. The CDR3 has 14 amino acids. Per the germline V gene, CDR1 is LGHNA and CDR2 is YSLEER. For the CDR3, the DNA is TGCGCCAGCAGCCAACTCGACGGGAACACTGAAGCTTTCTTT. Its translation: CASSQLDGNTEAFF.

The V gene is TRBV9, the J gene TRBJ2-7, with unresolved D. Germline V lookup: CDR1 SGDLS, CDR2 YYNGEE. V was clipped by 4 bases and J by 3 bases, with 17 bases between them. There are 15 residues in the CDR3. The DNA of the CDR3 is TGTGCCAGCAGCCCCAGGACCGCTTATCGCTACGAGCAGTACTTC. This sequence encodes CASSPRTAYRYEQYF. Together with reference TRBV9 and TRBJ2-7, the CDR3 gives the full variable domain: DSGVTQTPKHLITATGQRVTLRCSPRSGDLSVYWYQQSLDQGLQFLIQYYNGEERAKGNILERFSAQQFPDLHSELNLSSLELGDSALYFCASSPRTAYRYEQYFGPGTRLTVT.

The chain uses TRBV10-3 and TRBJ2-5; tentatively, D is TRBD1 (5 bases). V lost 2 bases to trimming and J lost 1 base, with 5 bases between them. This CDR3 has 13 residues. Germline V gene lookup returns CDR1 ENHRY and CDR2 SYGVKD. The CDR3 nucleotides are TGTGCCATCAGTGAGGACAGCCAAGAGACCCAGTACTTC. It specifies CAISEDSQETQYF.

This sequence joins TRBV5-1 and TRBJ2-1, with TRBD1 as a possible D gene (5 bases). Germline lookup yields CDR1 SGHRS and CDR2 YFSETQ. Trimming stripped 2 bases from V and 0 bases from J, with 15 bases between. The CDR3 is 17 amino acids. This chain's CDR3 is CASSLTAGQLSYNEQFF. The CDR3 nucleotides are TGCGCCAGCAGCTTAACGGCAGGGCAACTCTCCTACAATGAGCAGTTCTTC. The full variable domain, in which reference TRBV5-1 and TRBJ2-1 provide the parts outside the CDR3, is KAGVTQTPRYLIKTRGQQVTLSCSPISGHRSVSWYQQTPGQGLQFLFEYFSETQRNKGNFPGRFSGRQFSNSRSEMNVSTLELGDSALYLCASSLTAGQLSYNEQFFGPGTRLTVL.

The chain employs TRBV2 and TRBJ2-7; D tentatively fits TRBD1 or TRBD2 (5 bases each). V lost 5 bases to trimming and J lost 3 bases, with 14 bases between them. From germline, CDR1 is SNHLY and CDR2 FYNNEI. The CDR3 contains 14 residues. The DNA for the CDR3 is TGTGCCAGCAGTAGCCGGGACGTTGGCTACGAGCAGTACTTC. Translation gives CASSSRDVGYEQYF.

The chain carries TRBV4-1 and TRBJ1-1, with 7 bases fitting TRBD1. J lost 0 bases, V lost 2 bases, and 6 bases had no gene match. Germline V CDR1 and CDR2: MGHRA, YSYEKL. The CDR3 spans 16 residues. The DNA for the CDR3 is TGCGCCAGCAGCCAACCAGACAGGGCTATGAACACTGAAGCTTTCTTT. This codes for CASSQPDRAMNTEAFF.

CDR3 in amino acids: CASNSIGEQFF. For the CDR3, the DNA is TGTGCCAGCAACTCTATAGGCGAGCAGTTCTTC. The chain combines TRBV2 with TRBJ2-1; D gene uncertain. CDR1 is SNHLY, CDR2 FYNNEI, per germline. Trimming cost V 7 bases and J 10 bases, with 11 bases left between them. The CDR3 is 11 residues long.

J is TRBJ2-3 and V is TRBV29-1; maybe TRBD1 (6 bases). Trimming stripped 7 bases from V and 1 base from J, with 15 bases between. The CDR3 is 14 amino acids. Germline V CDR1 and CDR2: SQVTM, ANQGSEA. CDR3 sequence reads: CSALDRHRTDTQYF. The DNA for the CDR3 is TGCAGCGCTCTGGACAGACACCGCACAGATACGCAGTATTTT.

V is TRBV25-1 and J is TRBJ1-2; D perhaps matches TRBD1 (5 bases). Germline CDR1 MGHDK, CDR2 SYGVNS. Trimming pared 5 bases from V and 4 bases from J, leaving 17 bases between. The CDR3 has 15 amino acids. The CDR3 nucleotides are TGTGCCAGCAGTCCTCGGACACCCGGGACCTATGGCTACACCTTC. This codes for CASSPRTPGTYGYTF.

The chain carries TRBV10-3 and TRBJ2-1, with 9 bases matching TRBD1. The CDR3 length is 15 residues. Germline V CDR1 and CDR2: ENHRY, SYGVKD. V shed 0 bases and J 10 bases; nucleotides not matched to a gene: 7. CDR3 DNA sequence: TGTGCCATCAGTGAGTCTTTACAGGGGACAGGGGAGCAGTTCTTC. Amino acid sequence: CAISESLQGTGEQFF.

There are a few counts of this clone. The rearrangement uses TRBV11-2 and TRBJ2-7, with D possibly matching TRBD1 (5 bases). V lost 6 bases and J 4 bases, leaving 13 bases between the germline ends. CDR1 SGHAT and CDR2 FQNNGV come from the germline V gene. This CDR3 is built from 13 residues. Here the CDR3 DNA reads TGTGCCAGCAGTCGGCCAGGGAAGTACGAGCAGTACTTC. It yields the protein CASSRPGKYEQYF.

The rearrangement links TRBV28 to TRBJ2-7, with D tentatively TRBD1 (6 bases). The germline V gene encodes CDR1 MDHEN and CDR2 SYDVKM. Trimming took 5 bases from V and 12 from J, leaving 14 bases between them. This CDR3 contains 11 residues. CDR3 nucleotides: TGTGCCAGCAGTAGACAGGAATCCTGGTACTTC. Amino acids: CASSRQESWYF.

This chain links TRBV30 with TRBJ2-1; D is unclear. The V end lost 1 base, the J end lost 6 bases, and 7 bases lay between the germline ends. This CDR3 region has 12 residues. The germline V gene has CDR1 GTSNPN and CDR2 SVGIG (reference sequence). CDR3 coding DNA: TGTGCCTGGAGTGGAGACGTCAATGAGCAGTTCTTC. Translating it yields CAWSGDVNEQFF.

CDR3 bases: TGCAGCGGAGGGACATTCGAGACCCAGTACTTC. Its protein is CSGGTFETQYF. This chain connects TRBV29-1 to TRBJ2-5, with D possibly being TRBD1 (6 bases). Germline CDR1 is SQVTM and CDR2 is ANQGSEA. Trimming took 7 bases from V and 5 from J, leaving 11 bases between them. The CDR3 has 11 residues.